The 11 T cell receptor beta chains reported below all come from one sample, sequenced in a study of blood T cell repertoires in COVID-19. Some clones are missing from TCRdb's copy, which holds only in-frame ones; the method was immunoSEQ multiplex PCR. The sample lists about 160,000 clones; 82% were seen once. Sequences were obtained from peripheral blood. All receptors come from a human donor with acute or convalescent COVID-19. The donor label of this sample is uncertain.

The V gene is TRBV9, the J gene TRBJ1-1; maybe TRBD1 (6 bases). Trimming took 2 bases from V and 2 from J, leaving 10 bases between them. The CDR3 runs 14 residues. Looked up from germline, CDR1 is SGDLS and CDR2 is YYNGEE. In nucleotides, the CDR3 is TGTGCCAGCAGCGTTACGGACAGAAACACTGAAGCTTTCTTT. Translating it yields CASSVTDRNTEAFF.

The rearrangement joins TRBV4-2 to TRBJ2-7; 7 bases fit TRBD2. The germline gives CDR1 LGHNA, CDR2 YNFKEQ. V was clipped by 1 base and J by 3 bases; unmatched bases: 12. The CDR3 consists of 17 residues. The CDR3 sequence: CASSQVGGAALHYEQYF. CDR3 sequence (DNA): TGTGCCAGCAGCCAAGTGGGAGGGGCCGCGCTTCACTACGAGCAGTACTTC.

The chain couples TRBV11-2 to TRBJ1-6, with D perhaps TRBD1 (5 bases). CDR3 length: 13 amino acids. V shed 5 bases and J shed 14 bases, with 16 bases lying between them. The germline gives CDR1 SGHAT, CDR2 FQNNGV. The CDR3 coding sequence is TGTGCCAGCAGCCTCGCGGGGCGCCGAACCCTCCACTTT. Protein product: CASSLAGRRTLHF.

The chain links TRBV29-1 to TRBJ2-1; TRBD1 aligns across 11 bases. The V gene end was trimmed by 6 bases and the J gene end by 8 bases; junction bases not matched to a gene: 6. Germline-derived CDR1 and CDR2 are SQVTM and ANQGSEA. CDR3 length: 13 residues. CDR3 coding DNA: TGCAGCGTCGGACAGGGGGCGTGGGATGAGCAGTTCTTC. Amino acids: CSVGQGAWDEQFF.

This clone was seen just once. DNA of the CDR3: TGCAGCGTTGACTTTCTAGGAGTCAACACCGGGGAGCTGTTTTTT. Translated: CSVDFLGVNTGELFF. The chain recombines TRBV29-1 with TRBJ2-2; D uncertain. This CDR3 contains 15 residues. The germline CDR1 and CDR2 sequences are SQVTM and ANQGSEA. The V end was cut by 3 bases, the J end by 2 bases, with 13 bases between.

The V gene is TRBV11-2, the J gene TRBJ2-1, with TRBD1 identical over 8 bases. This CDR3 comprises 15 residues. Germline-derived CDR1 and CDR2 are SGHAT and FQNNGV. J was trimmed by 9 bases and V by 2 bases; bases with no gene match: 9. This chain's CDR3 is CASSLLGQGAGEQFF. CDR3 coding DNA: TGTGCCAGCAGCTTATTAGGGCAGGGGGCCGGTGAGCAGTTCTTC.

The rearrangement uses TRBV30 and TRBJ2-5; a possible D gene is TRBD2 (6 bases). V was shortened by 2 bases and J by 6 bases, with 19 bases between the two germline ends. The length of the CDR3 is 15 residues. Germline values: CDR1 GTSNPN, CDR2 SVGIG (reference sequence). DNA for the CDR3: TGTGCCTGGAGTAGGTTAGCGGCCGGCCCCAAGACCCAGTACTTC. Translation: CAWSRLAAGPKTQYF.

CDR3: CASSYGQANQPQHF. As DNA, the CDR3 is TGTGCCAGCAGTTACGGACAGGCTAATCAGCCCCAGCATTTT. The chain combines TRBV6-2 or TRBV6-3 with TRBJ1-5; TRBD1 agrees at 7 bases. The trim removed 2 bases at V and 4 bases at J, leaving 2 bases unmatched. CDR1 is MNHEY, CDR2 SVGEGT, per germline. The CDR3 runs 14 residues.

V gene TRBV4-1 combines with J gene TRBJ2-5; 11 bases map to TRBD2. V was clipped by 4 bases and J by 2 bases; unmatched bases: 0. There are 14 residues in the CDR3. Germline V CDR1 and CDR2: MGHRA, YSYEKL. The DNA for the CDR3 is TGCGCCAGCAGCCGGACTAGCGGGCAAGAGACCCAGTACTTC. Protein product: CASSRTSGQETQYF.

The rearrangement links TRBV7-6 to TRBJ2-3; D gene unclear. V was trimmed by 4 bases and J by 0 bases, leaving 8 bases between them. The CDR3 consists of 14 residues. Germline loops: CDR1 SGHVS, CDR2 FNYEAQ. The CDR3 bases are TGTGCCAGCAGCTCTGGGCCTAGCACAGATACGCAGTATTTT. Its translation: CASSSGPSTDTQYF.

Turning to this clone: No DNA is shown, since the ends of the CDR3 on it are uncertain; the CDR3 is the one TCRdb lists. CDR3 amino acids: CASIEEGSSSGYTF. The chain joins TRBV19 to TRBJ1-2. Germline V gives CDR1 LNHDA, CDR2 SQIVND (reference sequence). The CDR3 is 14 amino acids in total, end residues counted.